What follows are 31 T cell receptor beta chains derived from one specimen sequenced in a study of graft-versus-host responses after intestinal transplantation. Assay used: immunoSEQ multiplex PCR; TCRdb lists only in-frame clones, some missing. The table shows 35,000 to 40,000 clones, with over 85% occurring only once. Sequences were derived from PBMCs, sampled 16 days after intestinal transplant. The receptors here all came from a human patient who received an intestinal transplant, so some T cells may come from the graft donor.

V is TRBV28 and J is TRBJ1-4; 10 nucleotides match TRBD1. This CDR3 spans 14 amino acids. Trimming removed 2 bases from V and 7 bases from J; junction bases left unmatched: 1. Germline V gives CDR1 MDHEN, CDR2 SYDVKM. CDR3 region: CASSLGTGVEKLFF. DNA of the CDR3: TGTGCCAGCAGTTTAGGGACAGGGGTTGAAAAACTGTTTTTT.

V and J are TRBV2 and TRBJ2-1, with D possibly being TRBD2 (5 bases). Trimming pared 6 bases from V and 7 bases from J, leaving 22 bases between. This CDR3 is built from 16 residues. The germline CDR1 and CDR2 sequences are SNHLY and FYNNEI. The CDR3: CASSRGGVPPLNEQFF. CDR3 sequence (DNA): TGTGCCAGCAGCCGGGGTGGAGTTCCCCCTTTGAATGAGCAGTTCTTC.

The chain recombines TRBV9 with TRBJ2-7; a possible D gene is TRBD1 (5 bases). Germline CDR1 is SGDLS and CDR2 is YYNGEE. Trimming stripped 0 bases from V and 7 bases from J, with 17 bases between. CDR3 length: 15 amino acids. The CDR3 is CASSVEGQGGLEQYF. The DNA of the CDR3 is TGTGCCAGCAGCGTAGAAGGGCAGGGTGGCCTGGAGCAGTACTTC.

This chain uses TRBV5-1 with TRBJ1-3; D is unresolved. V was pared by 0 bases and J by 4 bases, with 5 bases between. Germline assignment: CDR1 SGHRS and CDR2 YFSETQ. The length of the CDR3 is 13 residues. CDR3 residues: CASSLADGNTIYF. In DNA form, the CDR3 reads TGCGCCAGCAGCTTGGCCGACGGAAACACCATATATTTT.

The chain has TRBV19 and TRBJ2-1; D uncertain. CDR1 and CDR2 (germline): LNHDA, SQIVND (reference sequence). The CDR3 spans 14 residues. V lost 3 bases and J lost 6, with 12 bases in between. CDR3 amino acids: CASSIPSSANEQFF. CDR3 coding DNA: TGTGCCAGTAGTATCCCCTCTAGTGCCAATGAGCAGTTCTTC.

DNA for the CDR3: TGCGCCAGCAGCTTGTCGACGGGAGGGGGCCAGCCCCAGCATTTT. Translated: CASSLSTGGGQPQHF. The chain carries TRBV5-1 and TRBJ1-5; the match to TRBD1 covers 7 bases. Germline CDR1 and CDR2: SGHRS and YFSETQ. The CDR3 totals 15 residues. With 1 base clipped from V and 7 bases from J, the junction kept 8 bases outside the gene matches. Combining the CDR3 with reference TRBV5-1 and TRBJ1-5 gives the whole variable domain KAGVTQTPRYLIKTRGQQVTLSCSPISGHRSVSWYQQTPGQGLQFLFEYFSETQRNKGNFPGRFSGRQFSNSRSEMNVSTLELGDSALYLCASSLSTGGGQPQHFGDGTRLSIL.

The rearrangement links TRBV4-1 to TRBJ2-7; TRBD2 agrees at 7 bases. This CDR3 region has 14 residues. Germline assignment: CDR1 MGHRA and CDR2 YSYEKL. The V segment lost 6 bases and the J segment 3 bases; nucleotides outside the gene matches: 8. The CDR3 here is CASRPGLGDYEQYF. CDR3 bases: TGCGCCAGCAGACCAGGACTAGGGGACTACGAGCAGTACTTC.

The table lists this clone with a few counts. This chain joins TRBV7-9 and TRBJ1-5, with D unclear. There are 13 residues in the CDR3. From germline, CDR1 is SEHNR and CDR2 FQNEAQ (reference sequence). Trimming stripped 5 bases from V and 7 bases from J, with 12 bases between. CDR3 bases: TGTGCCAGCAGCCTAGGGCCCCGGCAGCCCCAGCATTTT. It translates to CASSLGPRQPQHF. Together with reference TRBV7-9 and TRBJ1-5, the CDR3 gives the full variable domain: DTGVSQNPRHKITKRGQNVTFRCDPISEHNRLYWYRQTLGQGPEFLTYFQNEAQLEKSRLLSDRFSAERPKGSFSTLEIQRTEQGDSAMYLCASSLGPRQPQHFGDGTRLSIL.

The chain recombines TRBV21-1 with TRBJ2-2; the table's D call TRBD2 went unverified against the DNA. TRBV21-1 is tagged as a pseudogene. The CDR3 length is 16 residues. The CDR3 nucleotides read TGTGCCAGCAGCAAAGTGAGGGAAACGAACACCGGGGAGCTGTTTTTT. Encoded protein: CASSKVRETNTGELFF.

This clone was seen only once. The V gene is TRBV27, the J gene TRBJ2-1, with D perhaps matching TRBD2 (5 bases). Germline CDR1 is MNHEY and CDR2 is SMNVEV (reference sequence). The CDR3 length is 15 residues. V gave up 6 bases and J gave up 2 bases, with 14 bases separating them. The CDR3 nucleotides read TGTGCCAGCAGAGCAGGAGCGGTCACCTACAATGAGCAGTTCTTC. Its translation: CASRAGAVTYNEQFF.

This clone came up a few times. J is TRBJ2-7 and V is TRBV10-2; a weak D match, TRBD2 (5 bases). The CDR3 contains 14 residues. Deletions cut 3 bases from V and 4 bases from J, with 13 bases between. Germline lookup yields CDR1 WSHSY and CDR2 SAAADI. CDR3 DNA sequence: TGCGCCAGCAGTGAATTCGAGGGAAGTTACGAGCAGTACTTC. Its translation: CASSEFEGSYEQYF.

This chain connects TRBV27 to TRBJ1-5; D gene unclear. The CDR3 runs to 16 residues. Trimming removed 6 bases from V and 4 bases from J, with 19 bases in between. Looked up from germline, CDR1 is MNHEY and CDR2 is SMNVEV (reference sequence). CDR3 coding DNA: TGTGCCAGCAGCGGCTCGAGGGAGGTGAGGAATCAGCCCCAGCATTTT. Translating gives CASSGSREVRNQPQHF.

V gene TRBV19 combines with J gene TRBJ2-2; D may be TRBD2 (5 bases). The CDR3 runs to 14 residues. V lost 3 bases to trimming and J lost 2 bases, with 7 bases between them. CDR1 and CDR2 (germline): LNHDA, SQIVND (reference sequence). The CDR3 spells CASSIGKNTGELFF. CDR3 nucleotides: TGTGCCAGTAGTATCGGGAAAAACACCGGGGAGCTGTTTTTT. The full variable domain, in which reference TRBV19 and TRBJ2-2 provide the parts outside the CDR3, is DGGITQSPKYLFRKEGQNVTLSCEQNLNHDAMYWYRQDPGQGLRLIYYSQIVNDFQKGDIAEGYSVSREKKESFPLTVTSAQKNPTAFYLCASSIGKNTGELFFGEGSRLTVL.

The chain is built from TRBV5-1 and TRBJ2-7; perhaps TRBD2 as D (5 bases). The germline V gene encodes CDR1 SGHRS and CDR2 YFSETQ. Trimming left V 7 bases short and J 5 bases short, with 16 bases between. CDR3 length: 13 amino acids. The CDR3 DNA is TGCGCCAGCCGGACGTATGACGGGGACGAGCAGTACTTC. This encodes CASRTYDGDEQYF.

The V call is TRBV14, the J call TRBJ2-5; D not resolved. With 2 bases removed from V and 0 bases from J, the gap between germline ends came to 16 bases. The CDR3 spans 17 residues. Germline V gene lookup returns CDR1 SGHDN and CDR2 FVKESK. This chain's CDR3 is CASSQSGPGTYQETQYF. The CDR3 nucleotides are TGTGCCAGCAGCCAATCCGGACCCGGCACGTACCAAGAGACCCAGTACTTC.

V gene TRBV11-1 combines with J gene TRBJ2-1, with 9 bases lining up with TRBD2. From germline, CDR1 is SGHAT and CDR2 FQDESV (reference sequence). The trim removed 3 bases at V and 8 bases at J, leaving 2 bases unmatched. This CDR3 has 13 residues. The CDR3 region has the DNA TGTGCCAGCAGCTTTAGCGGGAGTGATGAGCAGTTCTTC. Its translation is CASSFSGSDEQFF.

This rearrangement joins TRBV14 to TRBJ2-1; 7 bases map to TRBD1. Germline CDR1 and CDR2: SGHDN and FVKESK. This CDR3 has 15 amino acids. Trimming took 4 bases from V and 9 from J; bases not matched to a gene: 12. CDR3 sequence: CASSPSRGPSFEQFF. DNA of the CDR3: TGTGCCAGCAGCCCGTCGAGGGGGCCATCGTTTGAGCAGTTCTTC. Supplemented by reference TRBV14 and TRBJ2-1, the full variable domain reads EAGVTQFPSHSVIEKGQTVTLRCDPISGHDNLYWYRRVMGKEIKFLLHFVKESKQDESGMPNNRFLAERTGGTYSTLKVQPAELEDSGVYFCASSPSRGPSFEQFFGPGTRLTVL.

This rearrangement joins TRBV28 to TRBJ2-1; 8 nucleotides agree with TRBD1. This CDR3 has 14 residues. V lost 4 bases, J lost 4 bases, and 3 bases stayed unmatched. Germline values: CDR1 MDHEN, CDR2 SYDVKM. In DNA form, the CDR3 reads TGTGCCAGCAGTTCAGGACAGGGATACAATGAGCAGTTCTTC. It specifies CASSSGQGYNEQFF.

The genes are TRBV19 and TRBJ2-7; D is possibly TRBD1 (6 bases). V was pared by 0 bases and J by 1 base, with 7 bases between. The CDR3 runs 14 residues. Germline V lookup: CDR1 LNHDA, CDR2 SQIVND (reference sequence). CDR3 sequence (DNA): TGTGCCAGTAGTATAGAGACAGGTTCCTACGAGCAGTACTTC. Translation: CASSIETGSYEQYF.

The chain joins TRBV6-4 to TRBJ1-2; 7 bases line up with TRBD1. The V gene end was trimmed by 5 bases and the J gene end by 8 bases; junction bases not matched to a gene: 8. The length of the CDR3 is 13 residues. CDR1 and CDR2 from the germline V gene are MRHNA and SNTAGT. The DNA of the CDR3 is TGTGCCAGCAGTCCCCGACAGGGTGAAGGCTACACCTTC. The encoded protein is CASSPRQGEGYTF.

The genes are TRBV5-1 and TRBJ2-7; 11 nucleotides agree with TRBD1. CDR1 and CDR2 from the germline V gene are SGHRS and YFSETQ. The V segment lost 1 base and the J segment 5 bases; nucleotides outside the gene matches: 8. The CDR3 has 16 amino acids. This chain's CDR3 is CASSLLGQGAFNEQYF. The CDR3 nucleotides read TGCGCCAGCAGCTTGCTAGGACAGGGGGCGTTTAACGAGCAGTACTTC.

V gene TRBV9 combines with J gene TRBJ2-7; 10 bases are a match to TRBD1. CDR1 SGDLS and CDR2 YYNGEE come from the germline V gene. The junction had 3 bases not matched to a gene; V was cut back by 4 bases and J by 2 bases. This CDR3 comprises 14 residues. CDR3 protein: CASSPGTGAYEQYF. CDR3 DNA: TGTGCCAGCAGCCCAGGGACAGGGGCCTACGAGCAGTACTTC.

For the CDR3, the DNA is TGTGCCAGCAGCTTATTCGCAGGCGGGGGCGACTATGGCTACACCTTC. Translation gives CASSLFAGGGDYGYTF. This chain connects TRBV11-2 to TRBJ1-2; a weak D match, TRBD1 (6 bases). This CDR3 is built from 16 residues. The V end lost 2 bases, the J end lost 3 bases, and 16 bases lay between the germline ends. Germline lookup yields CDR1 SGHAT and CDR2 FQNNGV.

The chain joins TRBV2 to TRBJ1-5, with D perhaps TRBD1 (5 bases). CDR1 is SNHLY and CDR2 is FYNNEI in the germline V gene. V gave up 6 bases and J gave up 0 bases, with 9 bases separating them. This CDR3 is 14 amino acids long. This chain's CDR3 is CASRDIYSNQPQHF. The CDR3 DNA is TGTGCCAGCAGGGACATCTATAGCAATCAGCCCCAGCATTTT. Full variable domain (missing parts from reference TRBV2 and TRBJ1-5): EPEVTQTPSHQVTQMGQEVILRCVPISNHLYFYWYRQILGQKVEFLVSFYNNEISEKSEIFDDQFSVERPDGSNFTLKIRSTKLEDSAMYFCASRDIYSNQPQHFGDGTRLSIL.

This clone was observed a single time. The chain employs TRBV4-3 and TRBJ2-5, with 7 positions matching TRBD2. This CDR3 is 16 amino acids long. Germline values: CDR1 LGHNA, CDR2 YSLEER. Trimming removed 4 bases from V and 2 bases from J; junction bases left unmatched: 10. The CDR3 loop is CASSPWGEGPQETQYF. The DNA of the CDR3 is TGCGCCAGCAGCCCCTGGGGGGAGGGCCCGCAAGAGACCCAGTACTTC.

The chain is built from TRBV5-4 and TRBJ2-1, with D uncertain. This CDR3 is built from 14 residues. V lost 2 bases and J 5 bases, leaving 11 bases between the germline ends. Germline lookup yields CDR1 SGHNT and CDR2 YYREEE (reference sequence). The CDR3 bases are TGTGCCAGCAGCTTTCGCCAATCACACAATGAGCAGTTCTTC. Its protein product is CASSFRQSHNEQFF. Full variable domain (rest looked up from reference TRBV5-4 and TRBJ2-1): ETGVTQSPTHLIKTRGQQVTLRCSSQSGHNTVSWYQQALGQGPQFIFQYYREEENGRGNFPPRFSGLQFPNYSSELNVNALELDDSALYLCASSFRQSHNEQFFGPGTRLTVL.

In this sample, this clone turned up once. The chain links TRBV7-9 to TRBJ2-5; D uncertain. The DNA end favors TRBJ2-7, so the J call may be wrong. Germline loops: CDR1 SEHNR, CDR2 FQNEAQ (reference sequence). This CDR3 region has 12 residues. The CDR3 sequence is CASSQDLYEQYF. In nucleotides, the CDR3 is TGTGCCAGCAGCCAAGACTTGTACGAGCAGTACTTC.

This clone was seen just once. The chain combines TRBV4-3 with TRBJ2-1; 8 bases are shared with TRBD2. From germline, CDR1 is LGHNA and CDR2 YSLEER. The CDR3 consists of 16 residues. V lost 3 bases to trimming and J lost 0 bases; unmatched junction nucleotides: 4. CDR3 protein: CASSQGLGFSYNEQFF. DNA of the CDR3: TGCGCCAGCAGCCAGGGACTAGGATTCTCCTACAATGAGCAGTTCTTC.

The chain has TRBV7-6 and TRBJ1-1, with D hard to call. The CDR3 is 14 amino acids. The germline V gene has CDR1 SGHVS and CDR2 FNYEAQ. Trimming took 1 base from V and 0 from J, leaving 6 bases between them. Written as DNA, the CDR3 is TGTGCCAGCAGCTTAGGGACTTTGAACACTGAAGCTTTCTTT. Translated, it gives CASSLGTLNTEAFF.

The chain employs TRBV4-3 and TRBJ2-1; D not certain. Trimming left V 0 bases short and J 1 base short, with 7 bases between. The CDR3 runs to 15 residues. Germline V gives CDR1 LGHNA, CDR2 YSLEER. The DNA of the CDR3 is TGCGCCAGCAGCCAAGAAGTCCAATCCTACAATGAGCAGTTCTTC. Translation: CASSQEVQSYNEQFF.

V is TRBV4-3 and J is TRBJ2-1, with 14 bases that match TRBD2. In germline, CDR1 is LGHNA, CDR2 YSLEER. J lost 15 bases, V lost 1 base, and 26 bases had no gene match. CDR3 length equals 21 residues. The CDR3 spells CASSQVEIGGLAGVLTPVGFF. In DNA, the CDR3 is TGCGCCAGCAGCCAAGTTGAGATAGGGGGACTAGCGGGAGTTTTGACGCCTGTCGGGTTCTTC.